A selection of T cell receptor beta chains follows, all from one sample in a study of early T cells in non-severe SARS-CoV-2 infection. TCRdb re-called the 5' RACE reads through MiXCR, storing one row per CDR3 protein. The data contain under 45,000 distinct CDR3 sequences, about 8% of them seen just once; the ten biggest clones take up 9.5% to 15%. The sample was whole blood, taken at baseline. The receptors come from an adult who was a healthcare worker with PCR-confirmed SARS-CoV-2 infection or an uninfected control (not recorded which). Both conserved end residues are part of each CDR3. Each record gives: V gene, D gene, J gene, clone size, CDR3 protein, CDR3 DNA. D genes are given only for firm matches. Some rows have no size entry. The others give once, few or many, or a class for an expanded clone.

>TRBV3-1|TRBD1|TRBJ1-2|NA
CASSHDTGGSYGYTF
TGTGCCAGCAGCCATGATACAGGGGGCAGCTATGGCTACACCTTC
>TRBV5-6|NA|TRBJ2-7|many
CASSLVAGEQYF
TGTGCCAGCAGCTTGGTGGCGGGCGAGCAGTACTTC
>TRBV4-1|TRBD1|TRBJ2-7|NA
CASSQDRGRGYEQYF
TGCGCCAGCAGCCAAGACAGGGGGCGCGGGTACGAGCAGTACTTC
>TRBV3-1|TRBD1|TRBJ1-1|NA
CASSRTGSEAFF
TGTGCCAGCAGCCGGACAGGGTCTGAAGCTTTCTTT
>TRBV10-3|NA|TRBJ2-3|NA
CAITAGSTDTQYF
TGTGCCATCACGGCGGGCTCCACAGATACGCAGTATTTT
>TRBV5-1|NA|TRBJ2-7|NA
CASSLGGPTYEQYF
TGCGCCAGCAGCTTGGGGGGGCCAACCTACGAGCAGTACTTC
>TRBV7-6|TRBD1|TRBJ2-1|many
CASSLGTVSYNEQFF
TGTGCCAGCAGCCTCGGGACAGTCTCCTACAATGAGCAGTTCTTC
>TRBV29-1|NA|TRBJ1-2|NA
CSVEEGFNYGYTF
TGCAGCGTTGAAGAAGGGTTCAACTATGGCTACACCTTC
>TRBV12-3/TRBV12-4|NA|TRBJ2-2|few
CASSSLRSNTGELFF
TGTGCCAGCAGCTCCCTTAGGAGCAACACCGGGGAGCTGTTTTTT
>TRBV12-3/TRBV12-4|NA|TRBJ1-3|NA
CASSPWVGSGNTIYF
TGTGCCAGCAGCCCTTGGGTCGGCTCTGGAAACACCATATATTTT
>TRBV5-1|NA|TRBJ2-2|few
CASRVNTGELFF
TGCGCCAGCAGGGTGAACACCGGGGAGCTGTTTTTT
>TRBV4-1|NA|TRBJ2-1|many
CASSQDMVLLNEQFF
TGCGCCAGCAGCCAAGATATGGTCCTACTGAATGAGCAGTTCTTC
>TRBV7-9|NA|TRBJ2-6|NA
CASSLAQAGEVLTF
TGTGCCAGCAGCTTAGCGCAGGCAGGGGAAGTCCTGACTTTC
>TRBV5-4|TRBD1|TRBJ2-7|many
CASSMRGQGAYEQYF
TGTGCCAGCAGCATGCGGGGACAGGGGGCTTACGAGCAGTACTTC
>TRBV3-1|NA|TRBJ1-6|NA
CASSQGQSPALHF
TGTGCCAGCAGCCAAGGCCAATCTCCGGCCCTCCACTTT
>TRBV4-3|TRBD1|TRBJ2-3|few
CASSQERTGGTDTQYF
TGCGCCAGCAGCCAAGAACGGACAGGGGGCACAGATACGCAGTATTTT
>TRBV7-6|TRBD2|TRBJ2-3|many
CASSSVAGYTDTQYF
TGTGCCAGCAGCTCCGTAGCGGGCTACACAGATACGCAGTATTTT
>TRBV4-3|NA|TRBJ2-6|NA
CASSQYQGSGANVLTF
TGCGCCAGCAGCCAATATCAGGGCTCTGGGGCCAACGTCCTGACTTTC
>TRBV6-1|NA|TRBJ1-2|many
CASTSLSYGYTF
TGTGCCAGCACCTCCCTGAGCTATGGCTACACCTTC
>TRBV7-2|TRBD1|TRBJ1-1|few
CASSLVTGGTEAFF
TGTGCCAGCAGCTTAGTGACAGGGGGAACTGAAGCTTTCTTT
>TRBV14|NA|TRBJ1-6|many
CASSQWQGGNSPLHF
TGTGCCAGCAGCCAATGGCAGGGAGGTAATTCACCCCTCCACTTT
>TRBV29-1|NA|TRBJ2-5|many
CSVEEAIQETQYF
TGCAGCGTTGAAGAGGCGATCCAAGAGACCCAGTACTTC
>TRBV6-4|NA|TRBJ2-1|many
CASSDSSGYNEQFF
TGTGCCAGCAGTGACTCGAGCGGGTACAATGAGCAGTTCTTC
>TRBV4-1|NA|TRBJ1-6|few
CASSPNQLNSPLHF
TGCGCCAGCAGCCCTAACCAGCTTAATTCACCCCTCCACTTT
>TRBV27|NA|TRBJ2-7|once
CASSPVSGSYYEQYF
TGTGCCAGCAGCCCCGTAAGCGGATCATACTACGAGCAGTACTTC
>TRBV6-5|NA|TRBJ2-1|NA
CASSPVRGAEQFF
TGTGCCAGCAGCCCAGTGAGGGGTGCTGAGCAGTTCTTC
>TRBV6-1|NA|TRBJ1-2|many
CASSEDRGYTF
TGTGCCAGCAGTGAAGACAGAGGCTACACCTTC
>TRBV11-2|NA|TRBJ2-1|many
CASSEQTGTFPRNEQFF
TGTGCCAGCAGCGAACAGACCGGAACGTTCCCGAGGAATGAGCAGTTCTTC
>TRBV5-4|NA|TRBJ2-5|NA
CASSLDRESKTQYF
TGTGCCAGCAGCTTGGACAGGGAAAGCAAGACCCAGTACTTC
>TRBV5-6|NA|TRBJ1-1|few
CASSKDLNTEAFF
TGTGCCAGCAGCAAGGACCTGAACACTGAAGCTTTCTTT
>TRBV6-1|NA|TRBJ1-1|many
CASRVQAAAKTEAFF
TGTGCCAGCAGGGTACAGGCGGCGGCAAAGACTGAAGCTTTCTTT
>TRBV4-1|TRBD2|TRBJ2-5|few
CASSPGLAIETQYF
TGCGCCAGCAGCCCGGGACTAGCGATCGAGACCCAGTACTTC
>TRBV5-6|NA|TRBJ2-3|many
CASSLVLSSSTDTQFF
TGTGCCAGCAGCTTGGTTCTCAGTTCTAGCACAGATACGCAGTTTTTT